This T cell receptor (beta chain) was retrieved from a study of Ad26.COV2.S vaccination and SARS-CoV-2 variants. Study details: Participants got Ad26.COV2.S intramuscularly, once or twice 56 days apart. General study points: Similar non-spike TCR breadth was observed in recipients of vaccine and of placebo. Reports say spike-specific CD8+ and CD4+ T cell responses covered substantial breadth after vaccination.

Germline V gene lookup returns CDR1 MGHRA and CDR2 YSYEKL. V was clipped by 3 bases and J by 3 bases, with 0 bases between them. The CDR3 is made up of 11 amino acids. Repertoires were generated with immunoSEQ multiplex PCR, while TCRdb's copy carries only in-frame clones and drops some. The data show 300,000 to 400,000 clones, roughly 85% seen once. Of note for this clone: Its specificity is unknown.

Treatment described: some 19 received Ad26.COV2.S at low or high dose, single or two shots; roughly five received placebo; per-sample allocation not given. Collection of samples fell on day 63 after the first vaccine or placebo injection. The rearrangement joins TRBV4-1 to TRBJ2-1; D call uncertain. This receptor was taken from a person between 18 and 60 years old who received the Ad26.COV2.S COVID-19 vaccine or a placebo. Sequenced material: peripheral blood, taken in a trial of Ad26.COV2.S vaccine versus placebo. CDR3 sequence (DNA): TGCGCCAGCAGCCACTACAATGAGCAGTTCTTC. This gives the protein CASSHYNEQFF.